The text below deals with one TCR beta chain. Its antigen remains unknown. Germline V gives CDR1 MNHNS, CDR2 SASEGT. The CDR3 runs 14 residues. V dropped 3 bases and J dropped 5; count of bases not matched to a gene: 6. The data originate from a study of identical twins. Study-level findings and limits: Excess twin sharing in beta out-of-frame sequences was weaker.

Template switching introduced a universal primer site, and the cDNA bore unique molecular identifiers. TCRdb re-analysed the 5' RACE reads in MiXCR, keeping a single row per CDR3 protein. The table lists 1,800,000 or so distinct CDR3 sequences, 25% to 35% of them singletons, with approximately 0.25% in the top ten. The sequencing input was cord blood. This clonotype was sampled from a newborn girl in good health. V and J are TRBV6-1 and TRBJ1-1, with TRBD1 matching 7 bases. The CDR3 spells CASSEKGAWTEAFF. Written as DNA, the CDR3 is TGTGCCAGCAGTGAGAAGGGGGCCTGGACTGAAGCTTTCTTT.